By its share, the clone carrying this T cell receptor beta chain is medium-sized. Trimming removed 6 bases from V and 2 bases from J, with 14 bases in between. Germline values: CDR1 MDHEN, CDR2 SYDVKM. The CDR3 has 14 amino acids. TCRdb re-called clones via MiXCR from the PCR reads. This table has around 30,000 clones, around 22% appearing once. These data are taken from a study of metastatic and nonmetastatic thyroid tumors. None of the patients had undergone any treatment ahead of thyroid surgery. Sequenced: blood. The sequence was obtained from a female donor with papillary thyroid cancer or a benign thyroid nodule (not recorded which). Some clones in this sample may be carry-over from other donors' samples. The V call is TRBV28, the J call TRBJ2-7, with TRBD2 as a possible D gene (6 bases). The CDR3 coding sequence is TGTGCCAGCAGCCACGGGACTCTGACCTACGAGCAGTACTTC. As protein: CASSHGTLTYEQYF.